The source of this TCR beta chain is a study of Graves' ophthalmopathy and Graves' hyperthyroidism. RNA transcripts served as template for amplifying TCR beta CDR3 sequences. The first-round RT-PCR employed HTBI primers together with the Qiagen OneStep RT-PCR kit. A multiplex PCR was then performed as the second round. One entry per CDR3 protein, called by TCRdb with MiXCR from the multiplex PCR reads. The sample consists of around 520,000 distinct CDR3 sequences, under 45% of them appearing once. The ends were cut back, 5 bases at V and 6 bases at J, with 12 bases in the middle. The CDR3 length is 13 residues. Germline V lookup: CDR1 SGHVS, CDR2 FQNEAQ. Study-wide results and limits: With just over 70% sensitivity and over 72% specificity, the model predicted ophthalmopathy progression. Ophthalmopathy and stable hyperthyroidism were discriminated by a 13-signature model, with roughly 90% sensitivity and approximately 77% specificity.

This clonotype has just a few counts. Its antigen is as yet unknown. Excluded were patients with other autoimmune diseases, uncontrolled infections, pregnancy or lactation. The receptor was derived from an adult man with Graves' hyperthyroidism. The sample taken for sequencing was peripheral blood or thyroid tissue (not recorded which). This sequence joins TRBV7-8 and TRBJ2-3, with unresolved D. Here the CDR3 reads CASSPKRFDTQYF. The CDR3 DNA reads as TGTGCCAGCAGCCCAAAGCGATTCGATACGCAGTATTTT.